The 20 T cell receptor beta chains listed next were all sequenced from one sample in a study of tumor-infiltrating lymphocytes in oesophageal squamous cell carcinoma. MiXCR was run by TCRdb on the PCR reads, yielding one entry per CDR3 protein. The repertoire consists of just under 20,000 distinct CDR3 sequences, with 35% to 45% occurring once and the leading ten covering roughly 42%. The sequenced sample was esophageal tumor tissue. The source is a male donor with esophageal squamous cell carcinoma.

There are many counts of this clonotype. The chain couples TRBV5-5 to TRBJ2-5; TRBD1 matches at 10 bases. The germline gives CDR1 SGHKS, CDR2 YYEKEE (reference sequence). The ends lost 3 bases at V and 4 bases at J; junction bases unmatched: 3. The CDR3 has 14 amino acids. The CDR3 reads CASSWTGGGETQYF. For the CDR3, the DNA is TGTGCCAGCAGCTGGACAGGGGGAGGAGAGACCCAGTACTTC.

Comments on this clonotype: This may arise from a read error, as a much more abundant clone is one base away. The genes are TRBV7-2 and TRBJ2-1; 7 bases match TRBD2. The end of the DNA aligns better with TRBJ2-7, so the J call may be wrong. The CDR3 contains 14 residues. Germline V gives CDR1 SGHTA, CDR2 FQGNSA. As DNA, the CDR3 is TGTGCCAGCAGCCCCCGCGGGGGAATGAATGAGCAGTACTTC. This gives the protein CASSPRGGMNEQYF.

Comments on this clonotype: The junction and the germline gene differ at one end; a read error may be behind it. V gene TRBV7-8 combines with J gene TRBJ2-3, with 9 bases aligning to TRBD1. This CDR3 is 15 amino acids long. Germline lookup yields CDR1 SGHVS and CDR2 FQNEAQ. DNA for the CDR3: TGTGCCAGCAGCTTTGGGACAGGGCACTCCTACGAGCGGTTCTTC. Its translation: CASSFGTGHSYERFF. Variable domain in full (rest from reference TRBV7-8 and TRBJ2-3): GAGVSQSPRYKVAKRGQDVALRCDPISGHVSLFWYQQALGQGPEFLTYFQNEAQLDKSGLPSDRFFAERPEGSVSTLKIQRTQQEDSAVYLCASSFGTGHSYERFFGPGTRLTVL.

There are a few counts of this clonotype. The CDR3 DNA is TGTGCCAGCAGCGTAGGCGACAGGTACAATGAGCAGTTCTTC. Its protein product is CASSVGDRYNEQFF. The V and J genes are TRBV9 and TRBJ2-1; possible D gene TRBD1, 6 bases. Trimming removed 0 bases from V and 4 bases from J, with 8 bases in between. This CDR3 has 14 residues. CDR1 and CDR2 (germline): SGDLS, YYNGEE.

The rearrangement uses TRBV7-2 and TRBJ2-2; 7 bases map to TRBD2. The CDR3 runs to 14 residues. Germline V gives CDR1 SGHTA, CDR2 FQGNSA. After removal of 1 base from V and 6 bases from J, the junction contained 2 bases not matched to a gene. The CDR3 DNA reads TGTGCCAGCAGCTTAGGACTAGCTGCCGGGGAGCTGTTTTTT. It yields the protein CASSLGLAAGELFF.

The DNA for the CDR3 is TGTGCCAGCAGCTTAACAGGGTTCAATGAGCAGTTCTTC. This translates into CASSLTGFNEQFF. The genes are TRBV7-4 and TRBJ2-6; a weak D match, TRBD1 (6 bases). The J call is uncertain, as TRBJ2-1 better fits the DNA end. CDR1 is SGHVT, CDR2 SQSDAQ, per germline. The CDR3 totals 13 residues.

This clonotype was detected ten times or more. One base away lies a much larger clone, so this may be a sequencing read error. The CDR3 DNA sequence: TGTGCTAGCAGCTTAGTAAGGACTAGCGGGGGGCTTTACAATGAGCAGTACTTC. This translates into CASSLVRTSGGLYNEQYF. The rearrangement uses TRBV7-7 and TRBJ2-1; 14 nucleotides align to TRBD2. The J call may be incorrect, as the DNA end agrees better with TRBJ2-7. This CDR3 is built from 18 residues. CDR1 is SSHAT, CDR2 FNYEAQ, per germline (reference sequence).

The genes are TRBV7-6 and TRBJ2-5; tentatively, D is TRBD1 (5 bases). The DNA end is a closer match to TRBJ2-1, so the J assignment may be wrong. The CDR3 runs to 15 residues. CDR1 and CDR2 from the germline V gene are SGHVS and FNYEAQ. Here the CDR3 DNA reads TGTGCCAGCAGCAAGACAGAAACTAATAGGAATGAGCAGTTCTTC. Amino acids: CASSKTETNRNEQFF.

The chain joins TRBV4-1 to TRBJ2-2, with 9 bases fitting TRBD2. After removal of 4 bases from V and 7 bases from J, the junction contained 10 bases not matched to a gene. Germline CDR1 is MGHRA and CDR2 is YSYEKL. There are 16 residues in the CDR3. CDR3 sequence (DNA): TGCGCCAGCAGCCCTTTAGCGGGAGTTAGGGACGGGGAGCTGTTTTTT. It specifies CASSPLAGVRDGELFF.

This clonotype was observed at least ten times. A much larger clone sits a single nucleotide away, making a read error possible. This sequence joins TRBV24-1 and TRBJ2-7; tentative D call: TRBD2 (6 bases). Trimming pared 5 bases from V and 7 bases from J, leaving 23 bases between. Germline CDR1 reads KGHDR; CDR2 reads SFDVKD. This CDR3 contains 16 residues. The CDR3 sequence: CATSGWGDFGHNEQYF. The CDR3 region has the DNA TGTGCCACCAGTGGCTGGGGGGACTTTGGGCACAATGAGCAGTACTTC.

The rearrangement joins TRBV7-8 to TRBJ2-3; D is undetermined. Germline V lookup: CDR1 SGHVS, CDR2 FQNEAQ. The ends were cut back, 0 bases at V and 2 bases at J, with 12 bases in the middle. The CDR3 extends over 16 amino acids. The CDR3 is CASSLAKQSPTDTQYF. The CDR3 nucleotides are TGTGCCAGCAGCTTAGCTAAGCAGTCCCCCACAGATACGCAGTATTTT.

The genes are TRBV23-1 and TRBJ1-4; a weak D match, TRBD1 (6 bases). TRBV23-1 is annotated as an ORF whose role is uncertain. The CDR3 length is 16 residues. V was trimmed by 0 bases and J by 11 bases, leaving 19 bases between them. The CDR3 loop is CASSQSSRGDPAKLFF. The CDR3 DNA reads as TGCGCCAGCAGTCAATCCTCCAGGGGCGACCCTGCCAAACTGTTTTTT.

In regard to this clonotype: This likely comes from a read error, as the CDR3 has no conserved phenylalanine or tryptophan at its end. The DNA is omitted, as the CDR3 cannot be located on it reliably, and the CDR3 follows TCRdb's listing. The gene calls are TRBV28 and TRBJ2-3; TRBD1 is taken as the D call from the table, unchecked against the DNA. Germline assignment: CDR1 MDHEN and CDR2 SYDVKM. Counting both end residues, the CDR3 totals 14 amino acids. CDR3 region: CASKGSAETQYFGP.

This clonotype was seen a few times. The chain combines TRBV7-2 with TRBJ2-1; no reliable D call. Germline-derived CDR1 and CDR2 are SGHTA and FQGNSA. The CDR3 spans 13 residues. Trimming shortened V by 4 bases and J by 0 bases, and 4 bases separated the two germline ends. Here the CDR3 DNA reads TGTGCCAGCAGCTCAGGCTCCTACAATGAGCAGTTCTTC. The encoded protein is CASSSGSYNEQFF.

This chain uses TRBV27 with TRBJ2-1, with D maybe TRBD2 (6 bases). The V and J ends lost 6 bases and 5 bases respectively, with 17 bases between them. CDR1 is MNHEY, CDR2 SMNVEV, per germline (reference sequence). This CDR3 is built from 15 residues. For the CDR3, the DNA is TGTGCCAGCAGCCCGGGGGACTTCGGTCACAATGAGCAGTTCTTC. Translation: CASSPGDFGHNEQFF.

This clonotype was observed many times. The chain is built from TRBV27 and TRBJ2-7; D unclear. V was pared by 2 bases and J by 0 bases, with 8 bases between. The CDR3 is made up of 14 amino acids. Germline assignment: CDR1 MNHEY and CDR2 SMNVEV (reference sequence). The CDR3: CASSLLQRSYEQYF. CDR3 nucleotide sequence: TGTGCCAGCAGTTTACTACAGCGCTCCTACGAGCAGTACTTC.

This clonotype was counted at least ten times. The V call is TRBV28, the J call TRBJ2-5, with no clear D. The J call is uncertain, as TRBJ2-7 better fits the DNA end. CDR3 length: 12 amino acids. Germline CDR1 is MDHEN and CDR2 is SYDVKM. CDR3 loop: CASSFPTYEQYF. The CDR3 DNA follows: TGTGCCAGCAGTTTCCCGACCTACGAGCAGTACTTC.

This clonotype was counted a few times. This chain's CDR3 is CASSFRTASHNEQFF. Written as DNA, the CDR3 is TGTGCCAGCAGTTTCCGGACGGCGTCCCACAATGAGCAGTTCTTC. This rearrangement joins TRBV27 to TRBJ2-3; no clear D gene. The J call may be mistaken, given a closer DNA end match to TRBJ2-1. Germline CDR1 reads MNHEY; CDR2 reads SMNVEV (reference sequence). The CDR3 has 15 residues.

CDR3 protein: CASSTGTGWGEKLFF. Here the CDR3 DNA reads TGTGCCAGCAGCACAGGGACAGGGTGGGGTGAAAAACTGTTTTTT. J is TRBJ1-4 and V is TRBV7-9; 9 bases map to TRBD1. The CDR3 is made up of 15 amino acids. Germline V gene sequence: CDR1 SEHNR, CDR2 FQNEAQ (reference sequence). Trimming removed 5 bases from V and 7 bases from J; junction bases left unmatched: 8.

The DNA for the CDR3 is TGTGCCAGCAGCTCGGGACAGCTCCAAGAGACCCAGTACTTC. It is translated as CASSSGQLQETQYF. The rearrangement links TRBV11-2 to TRBJ2-1, with TRBD1 matching 7 bases. The DNA end lines up better with TRBJ2-5; the J call may be wrong. The CDR3 totals 14 residues. Per germline, CDR1 SGHAT and CDR2 FQNNGV.